Below are 16 T cell receptor beta chains sequenced from a single sample in a study of shared clonotypes between healthy human individuals. The method was immunoSEQ multiplex PCR; TCRdb's version includes in-frame clones alone and lacks a portion of them. This sample has some 2,000,000 clones, with about 95% found just once. Naive CD8 cells lacked CD45RO and underwent positive selection for CCR7, leaving out terminally differentiated effector memory CD45RA+ cells. The sequenced sample consisted of naive CD8+ T cells sorted from blood. Receptors originate from a man aged 18 to 30 in good health.

This chain links TRBV7-9 with TRBJ2-2; D unclear. CDR1 and CDR2 (germline): SEHNR, FQNEAQ (reference sequence). V was shortened by 7 bases and J by 2 bases, with 11 bases between the two germline ends. The CDR3 runs to 14 residues. The CDR3 loop is CASTVKGNTGELFF. DNA for the CDR3: TGTGCCAGCACCGTTAAGGGCAACACCGGGGAGCTGTTTTTT.

The chain employs TRBV5-4 and TRBJ2-2; D is undetermined. V was shortened by 4 bases and J by 1 base, with 5 bases between the two germline ends. This CDR3 comprises 13 residues. Germline V lookup: CDR1 SGHNT, CDR2 YYREEE (reference sequence). This chain's CDR3 is CASSAGNTGELFF. The DNA of the CDR3 is TGTGCCAGCAGCGCCGGGAACACCGGGGAGCTGTTTTTT.

The V call is TRBV9, the J call TRBJ2-1, with no clear D. The CDR3 is 15 amino acids. Germline V lookup: CDR1 SGDLS, CDR2 YYNGEE. The V and J ends lost 5 bases and 0 bases respectively, with 12 bases between them. The CDR3 region has the DNA TGTGCCAGCAGATCTGGCTCCCACTCCTACAATGAGCAGTTCTTC. Translated, it gives CASRSGSHSYNEQFF.

The chain recombines TRBV2 with TRBJ1-2; the D is unclear. Germline assignment: CDR1 SNHLY and CDR2 FYNNEI. The V end was cut by 5 bases, the J end by 4 bases, with 17 bases between. The CDR3 is made up of 15 amino acids. CDR3 in amino acids: CASSKELSTVYGYTF. CDR3 bases: TGTGCCAGCAGTAAGGAATTAAGCACCGTCTATGGCTACACCTTC.

This sequence joins TRBV27 and TRBJ1-2; TRBD1 is a possible D gene (6 bases). V was clipped by 7 bases and J by 0 bases, with 18 bases between them. CDR1 and CDR2 from the germline V gene are MNHEY and SMNVEV (reference sequence). The CDR3 runs 16 residues. The CDR3 DNA is TGTGCCAGCACTATTACAGGGTCTGGGCCTAACTATGGCTACACCTTC. It translates to CASTITGSGPNYGYTF.

The CDR3 coding sequence is TGCGCCAGCAGCCAGGGAGCGGCGGGGGGCTATGGCGATGAGCAGTTCTTC. Its translation is CASSQGAAGGYGDEQFF. The chain combines TRBV4-1 with TRBJ2-1; the match to TRBD2 covers 8 bases. This CDR3 is built from 17 residues. Germline assignment: CDR1 MGHRA and CDR2 YSYEKL. Trimming removed 3 bases from V and 8 bases from J; junction bases left unmatched: 15.

V usage is TRBV29-1 and J usage is TRBJ2-5; 9 nucleotides line up with TRBD2. The CDR3 is 12 amino acids. Germline CDR1 is SQVTM and CDR2 is ANQGSEA. With V trimmed by 5 bases and J by 7 bases, 5 bases remained unmatched. This CDR3 is CSVLAGGPTQYF. The DNA for the CDR3 is TGCAGCGTTTTGGCGGGAGGGCCGACCCAGTACTTC.

This clone has only one observation. The V gene is TRBV5-6, the J gene TRBJ1-4, with TRBD1 identical over 9 bases. Unmatched junction bases numbered 4, after V lost 4 bases and J lost 6 bases. Germline V gives CDR1 SGHDT, CDR2 YYEEEE. CDR3 length: 14 amino acids. The CDR3 region has the DNA TGTGCCAGCAGCACAGGGGGCTCGGATGAAAAACTGTTTTTT. Encoded protein: CASSTGGSDEKLFF.

The chain carries TRBV30 and TRBJ2-3; D gene unclear. The germline V gene encodes CDR1 GTSNPN and CDR2 SVGIG (reference sequence). The CDR3 is 12 amino acids. The V gene lost 4 bases and the J gene lost 1 base, with 6 bases spanning the gap. The CDR3 protein is CAWTVGTDTQYF. CDR3 in DNA: TGTGCCTGGACCGTCGGCACAGATACGCAGTATTTT.

CDR3 sequence: CASSYSTGESRYEQYF. CDR3 nucleotide sequence: TGTGCCAGCAGTTACTCGACGGGAGAAAGTAGGTACGAGCAGTACTTC. This chain uses TRBV6-5 with TRBJ2-7; D possibly corresponds to TRBD2 (6 bases). Deletions cut 0 bases from V and 4 bases from J, with 16 bases between. The CDR3 loop spans 16 amino acids. CDR1 and CDR2 (germline): MNHEY, SVGAGI.

As for this clone: Other DNA sequences of this sample code for an identical CDR3. The chain uses TRBV18 and TRBJ1-3; D ambiguous. The CDR3 loop spans 15 amino acids. Germline assignment: CDR1 KGHSH and CDR2 LQKENI. Trimming stripped 1 base from V and 0 bases from J, with 7 bases between. The CDR3 sequence is CASSPRVDSGNTIYF. DNA of the CDR3: TGTGCCAGCTCACCACGGGTAGACTCTGGAAACACCATATATTTT.

The chain links TRBV7-9 to TRBJ2-7; either TRBD1 or TRBD2 may fit D (5 bases each). With 5 bases removed from V and 3 bases from J, the gap between germline ends came to 20 bases. CDR1 SEHNR and CDR2 FQNEAQ come from the germline V gene (reference sequence). This CDR3 has 16 amino acids. CDR3 in DNA: TGTGCCAGCAGCCCGACAGCCTCGGAGGCGAACTACGAGCAGTACTTC. Its translation is CASSPTASEANYEQYF.

The rearrangement uses TRBV10-1 and TRBJ1-5; 7 bases fit TRBD1. CDR3 size: 15 residues. Germline V gene lookup returns CDR1 WNHNN and CDR2 SYGVQD (reference sequence). Germline trimming cut 6 bases from V and 7 bases from J; bases unmatched to any gene: 12. The CDR3 DNA sequence: TGCGCCAGCAGGGATAGACAGGGAGAGGGACAGCCCCAGCATTTT. Amino acid sequence: CASRDRQGEGQPQHF.

The chain carries TRBV4-1 and TRBJ2-1; no definite D call. Germline values: CDR1 MGHRA, CDR2 YSYEKL. V shed 2 bases and J shed 3 bases, with 8 bases lying between them. This CDR3 contains 14 residues. The CDR3: CASSQSLVYNEQFF. For the CDR3, the DNA is TGCGCCAGCAGCCAATCCCTAGTCTACAATGAGCAGTTCTTC.

The chain is built from TRBV27 and TRBJ2-1; TRBD2 agrees at 10 bases. Germline CDR1 and CDR2: MNHEY and SMNVEV (reference sequence). The CDR3 is 16 amino acids. Trimming at V came to 3 bases and at J to 4 bases, leaving 6 bases not matched to a gene. The DNA of the CDR3 is TGTGCCAGCAGTTTCGGACTAGCGGAACATTACAATGAGCAGTTCTTC. Its protein is CASSFGLAEHYNEQFF.

The rearrangement joins TRBV7-3 to TRBJ2-7; 7 nucleotides line up with TRBD1. Germline CDR1 reads SGHTA; CDR2 reads FQGTGA. The CDR3 extends over 15 amino acids. J gave up 4 bases and V 6 bases, and 12 bases lay outside the gene matches. CDR3 in DNA: TGTGCCAGCAGTCCTACAGGGGCGGACAGATACGAGCAGTACTTC. Its translation: CASSPTGADRYEQYF.